A single sample gave rise to the 18 T cell receptor beta chains below, sequenced in a study of blood T cell repertoires in COVID-19. Some clones are missing from TCRdb's copy, which holds only in-frame ones; the method was immunoSEQ multiplex PCR. The data hold about 360,000 clones, with about 88% observed a single time. Sequencing was done on a sample of peripheral blood. These receptors were collected from a woman aged 60 to 75 with COVID-19, enrolled during active disease.

CDR3 region: CAISERTSGVAGTGELFF. For the CDR3, the DNA is TGTGCCATCAGTGAAAGGACTAGCGGGGTCGCGGGTACCGGGGAGCTGTTTTTT. V and J are TRBV10-3 and TRBJ2-2; 12 bases map to TRBD2. Germline V gene sequence: CDR1 ENHRY, CDR2 SYGVKD. V lost 3 bases and J lost 5; bases outside the gene matches: 10. The CDR3 sequence is 18 residues long.

The V and J genes are TRBV9 and TRBJ2-7, with D tentatively TRBD1 (6 bases). Trimming shortened V by 4 bases and J by 4 bases, and 21 bases separated the two germline ends. CDR1 is SGDLS, CDR2 YYNGEE, per germline. The CDR3 totals 16 residues. The CDR3 spells CASSPLVGAPIYEQYF. In DNA form, the CDR3 reads TGTGCCAGCAGCCCTCTTGTGGGGGCGCCTATATACGAGCAGTACTTC. Together with reference TRBV9 and TRBJ2-7, the CDR3 gives the full variable domain: DSGVTQTPKHLITATGQRVTLRCSPRSGDLSVYWYQQSLDQGLQFLIQYYNGEERAKGNILERFSAQQFPDLHSELNLSSLELGDSALYFCASSPLVGAPIYEQYFGPGTRLTVT.

This clone was detected only a few times. A read error may produce the germline difference seen at one junction end. V and J are TRBV6-5 and TRBJ1-1; tentatively, D is TRBD1 (6 bases). Per the germline V gene, CDR1 is MNHEY and CDR2 is SVGAGI. The CDR3 totals 15 residues. The CDR3 nucleotides read TGTGCCAGCAGTGACTCTTTTCAGGGAGTCAGGGGAGCTTTCTTT. Translation: CASSDSFQGVRGAFF.

This clone was found a few times. V gene TRBV29-1 combines with J gene TRBJ1-1, with a possible D match to TRBD1 (5 bases). Germline V gene sequence: CDR1 SQVTM, CDR2 ANQGSEA. Trimming cost V 6 bases and J 7 bases, with 21 bases left between them. The CDR3 is 14 residues long. The CDR3 DNA is TGCAGCGTACCCAACCTTGCAGGGCGTAATGAAGCTTTCTTT. Translating gives CSVPNLAGRNEAFF.

This chain links TRBV30 with TRBJ2-3; unclear D gene. V lost 3 bases, J lost 0 bases, and 10 bases lay in between. Germline CDR1 and CDR2: GTSNPN and SVGIG (reference sequence). The CDR3 totals 14 residues. CDR3 nucleotide sequence: TGTGCCTGGAGGCCCTCTACTAGCACAGATACGCAGTATTTT. Translating it yields CAWRPSTSTDTQYF.

J is TRBJ1-5 and V is TRBV6-5; tentatively, D is TRBD1 (5 bases). The length of the CDR3 is 14 residues. Per the germline V gene, CDR1 is MNHEY and CDR2 is SVGAGI. The V end was cut by 2 bases, the J end by 4 bases, with 9 bases between. DNA of the CDR3: TGTGCCAGCAGTTACGCACGGACAAATCAGCCCCAGCATTTT. This sequence encodes CASSYARTNQPQHF.

The chain joins TRBV4-3 to TRBJ1-3; TRBD1 might be the D (6 bases). Germline CDR1 reads LGHNA; CDR2 reads YSLEER. Trimming left V 1 base short and J 2 bases short, with 9 bases between. This CDR3 contains 15 residues. CDR3 amino acids: CASSQASGAGNTIYF. CDR3 in DNA: TGCGCCAGCAGCCAAGCGTCAGGGGCTGGAAACACCATATATTTT.

V and J are TRBV6-6 and TRBJ2-7; 10 nucleotides agree with TRBD1. The CDR3 extends over 16 amino acids. Trimming cost V 4 bases and J 3 bases; bases outside gene matches: 9. The V gene's germline CDR1 is MNHNY and CDR2 SVGAGI (reference sequence). The CDR3 reads CASSSPGGTGVYEQYF. Here the CDR3 DNA reads TGTGCCAGCAGTTCCCCGGGGGGGACAGGGGTCTACGAGCAGTACTTC.

This sequence joins TRBV7-2 and TRBJ2-2; tentative D call: TRBD1 (5 bases). The germline V gene has CDR1 SGHTA and CDR2 FQGNSA. V was pared by 5 bases and J by 6 bases, with 10 bases between. The CDR3 has 13 amino acids. The CDR3 nucleotides read TGTGCCAGCAGCGGGGCCCCCTCCGGGGAGCTGTTTTTT. Translation: CASSGAPSGELFF.

This chain links TRBV7-2 with TRBJ2-7; 9 bases are a match to TRBD2. Germline CDR1 and CDR2: SGHTA and FQGNSA. The CDR3 totals 16 residues. With 1 base clipped from V and 4 bases from J, the junction kept 8 bases outside the gene matches. Here the CDR3 reads CASSLVGRGGYYEQYF. The DNA for the CDR3 is TGTGCCAGCAGCTTAGTCGGGCGGGGGGGATATTACGAGCAGTACTTC.

This clone appeared once. The chain recombines TRBV12-3 or TRBV12-4 with TRBJ2-7; 10 bases fit TRBD1. V lost 6 bases and J lost 9; bases outside the gene matches: 8. This CDR3 comprises 13 residues. CDR3 residues: CASRGTGVYAQYF. The CDR3 DNA follows: TGTGCCAGCAGGGGGACAGGGGTCTATGCGCAGTACTTC.

The chain recombines TRBV7-8 with TRBJ2-3, with 8 positions matching TRBD2. After removal of 5 bases from V and 1 base from J, the junction contained 29 bases not matched to a gene. CDR1 is SGHVS, CDR2 FQNEAQ, per germline. The CDR3 is 23 residues long. The DNA for the CDR3 is TGTGCCAGCAGCCATCCCATCAACACCTCGCTTCGGGCTAGCGGGCGCCGCACAGATACGCAGTATTTT. It yields the protein CASSHPINTSLRASGRRTDTQYF.

This clone was observed once. This specimen includes other DNA sequences encoding the same CDR3. The chain links TRBV5-1 to TRBJ1-4; 7 nucleotides match TRBD1. After removal of 2 bases from V and 6 bases from J, the junction contained 4 bases not matched to a gene. CDR1 is SGHRS and CDR2 is YFSETQ in the germline V gene. The CDR3 loop spans 14 amino acids. In DNA form, the CDR3 reads TGCGCCAGCAGCTTACAGGGGTTAGATGAAAAACTGTTTTTT. Amino acid sequence: CASSLQGLDEKLFF. The complete variable domain, with remaining parts taken from reference TRBV5-1 and TRBJ1-4, reads KAGVTQTPRYLIKTRGQQVTLSCSPISGHRSVSWYQQTPGQGLQFLFEYFSETQRNKGNFPGRFSGRQFSNSRSEMNVSTLELGDSALYLCASSLQGLDEKLFFGSGTQLSVL.

The V and J genes are TRBV6-5 and TRBJ2-2; possible D gene TRBD2, 5 bases. Trimming removed 7 bases from V and 2 bases from J, with 8 bases in between. Germline V gives CDR1 MNHEY, CDR2 SVGAGI. CDR3 length equals 13 residues. CDR3 amino acids: CASTSPNTGELFF. The CDR3 coding sequence is TGTGCCAGCACTAGCCCAAACACCGGGGAGCTGTTTTTT.

This clone has just a few counts. This chain joins TRBV10-3 and TRBJ2-7, with 7 bases identical to TRBD1. Trimming cost V 8 bases and J 1 base; bases outside gene matches: 11. The CDR3 consists of 15 residues. Germline assignment: CDR1 ENHRY and CDR2 SYGVKD. CDR3 in amino acids: CAIRRDSSISYEQYF. The CDR3 DNA sequence: TGTGCCATCCGCAGGGACAGCTCAATTTCCTACGAGCAGTACTTC.

The V and J genes are TRBV10-3 and TRBJ1-2; 8 nucleotides agree with TRBD1. With V trimmed by 3 bases and J by 5 bases, 5 bases remained unmatched. This CDR3 comprises 14 residues. Germline loops: CDR1 ENHRY, CDR2 SYGVKD. This CDR3 is CAISEGNRGYGYTF. The CDR3 DNA is TGTGCCATCAGTGAAGGTAACAGGGGGTATGGCTACACCTTC.

The chain joins TRBV3-1 (or the pseudogene TRBV3-2) to TRBJ2-7; D remains unclear. Germline CDR1 and CDR2: LGHDT and YNNKEL (reference sequence). The CDR3 is 12 amino acids. The ends were cut back, 5 bases at V and 5 bases at J, with 10 bases in the middle. In DNA, the CDR3 is TGTGCCAGCAGCGCCCTACGCCACGAGCAGTACTTC. This codes for CASSALRHEQYF.

V is TRBV7-9 and J is TRBJ2-7; D may be TRBD2 (5 bases). Between the trimmed V and J ends, which lost 1 base and 5 bases, there was a span of 12 bases. The length of the CDR3 is 14 residues. CDR1 and CDR2 from the germline V gene are SEHNR and FQNEAQ (reference sequence). CDR3 DNA: TGTGCCAGCAGCTTAGGAGGGTTCAGCCACGAGCAGTACTTC. It is translated as CASSLGGFSHEQYF.